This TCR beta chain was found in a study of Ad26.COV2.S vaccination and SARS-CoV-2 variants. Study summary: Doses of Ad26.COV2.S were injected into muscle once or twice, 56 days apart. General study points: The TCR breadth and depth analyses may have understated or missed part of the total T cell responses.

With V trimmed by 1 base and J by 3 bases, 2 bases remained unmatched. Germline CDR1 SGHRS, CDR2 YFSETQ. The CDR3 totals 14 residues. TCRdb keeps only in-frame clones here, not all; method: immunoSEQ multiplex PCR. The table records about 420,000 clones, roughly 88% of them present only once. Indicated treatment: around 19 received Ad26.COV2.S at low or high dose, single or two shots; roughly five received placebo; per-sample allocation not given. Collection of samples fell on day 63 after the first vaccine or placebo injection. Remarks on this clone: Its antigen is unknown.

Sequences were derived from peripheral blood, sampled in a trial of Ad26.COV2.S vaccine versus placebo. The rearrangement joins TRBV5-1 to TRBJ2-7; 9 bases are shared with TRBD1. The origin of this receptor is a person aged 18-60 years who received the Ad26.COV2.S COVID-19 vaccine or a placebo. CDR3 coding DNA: TGCGCCAGCAGCTTGCGGGGACAGGGCTACGAGCAGTACTTC. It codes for CASSLRGQGYEQYF.